The sequence of this T cell receptor beta chain was determined in a study of control samples from healthy donors and cancer patients. Clones were read by immunoSEQ multiplex PCR, and TCRdb kept only the in-frame ones, dropping some. The data hold roughly 220,000 clones, with around 94% observed a single time. Sequenced input: blood. This clonotype was obtained from a man in his forties or fifties in good health.

CDR3 protein: CASSLLTDSVYYGYTF. Here the CDR3 DNA reads TGTGCCAGCAGTTTGTTAACCGACAGCGTATACTATGGCTACACCTTC. The chain uses TRBV28 and TRBJ1-2, with a tentative D call TRBD1 (5 bases). The germline V gene has CDR1 MDHEN and CDR2 SYDVKM. Deletions cut 3 bases from V and 3 bases from J, with 17 bases between. The CDR3 length is 16 residues.